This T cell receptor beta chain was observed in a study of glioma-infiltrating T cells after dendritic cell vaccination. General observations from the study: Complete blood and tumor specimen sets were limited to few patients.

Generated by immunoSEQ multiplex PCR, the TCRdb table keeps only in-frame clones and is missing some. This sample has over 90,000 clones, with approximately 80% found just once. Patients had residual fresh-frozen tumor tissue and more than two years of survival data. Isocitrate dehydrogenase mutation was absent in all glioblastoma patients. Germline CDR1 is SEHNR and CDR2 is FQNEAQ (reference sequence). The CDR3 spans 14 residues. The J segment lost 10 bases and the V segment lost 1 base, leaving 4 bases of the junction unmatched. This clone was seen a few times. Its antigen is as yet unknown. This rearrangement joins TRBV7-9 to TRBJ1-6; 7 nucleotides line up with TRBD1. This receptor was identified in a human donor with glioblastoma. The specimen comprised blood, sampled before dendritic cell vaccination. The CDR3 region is CASSLVGGGSPLHF. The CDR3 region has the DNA TGTGCCAGCAGCTTAGTAGGGGGCGGATCACCCCTCCACTTT.